This T cell receptor (beta chain) was sequenced during a study of cytotoxic CD8 clonotypes in ibrutinib-treated CLL. Around 2.2 micrograms of genomic DNA came from cryopreserved PBMCs for TCR beta libraries. Sequenced by immunoSEQ multiplex PCR; TCRdb stores in-frame clones only, minus some. The top ten clones hold around 15% of a sample with some 200,000 clones, about 72% of them seen once. The V gene's germline CDR1 is SGHRS and CDR2 YFSETQ. CDR3 length: 14 residues. V lost 2 bases and J lost 6; bases outside the gene matches: 6. This rearrangement joins TRBV5-1 to TRBJ2-7, with 9 bases aligning to TRBD2. The clonotype was recovered from a human donor with chronic lymphocytic leukemia. This specimen was PBMCs, taken after 24 months of ibrutinib treatment. The CDR3 protein is CASSFGLAGFEQYF. The CDR3 DNA follows: TGCGCCAGCAGCTTTGGCCTAGCGGGATTCGAGCAGTACTTC.